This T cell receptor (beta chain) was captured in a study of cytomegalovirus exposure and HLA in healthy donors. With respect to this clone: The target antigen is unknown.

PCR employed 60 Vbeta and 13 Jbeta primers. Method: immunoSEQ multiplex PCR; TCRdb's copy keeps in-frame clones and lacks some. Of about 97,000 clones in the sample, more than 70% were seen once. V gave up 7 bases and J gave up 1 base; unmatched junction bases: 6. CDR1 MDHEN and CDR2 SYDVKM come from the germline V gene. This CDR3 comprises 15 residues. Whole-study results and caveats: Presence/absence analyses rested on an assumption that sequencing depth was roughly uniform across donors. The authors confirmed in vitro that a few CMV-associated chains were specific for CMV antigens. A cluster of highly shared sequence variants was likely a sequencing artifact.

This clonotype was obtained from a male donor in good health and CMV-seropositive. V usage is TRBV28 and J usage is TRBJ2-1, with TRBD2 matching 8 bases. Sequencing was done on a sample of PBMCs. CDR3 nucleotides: TGTGCCAGCACCCTTAGCGGGATGTCCTACAATGAGCAGTTCTTC. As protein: CASTLSGMSYNEQFF.